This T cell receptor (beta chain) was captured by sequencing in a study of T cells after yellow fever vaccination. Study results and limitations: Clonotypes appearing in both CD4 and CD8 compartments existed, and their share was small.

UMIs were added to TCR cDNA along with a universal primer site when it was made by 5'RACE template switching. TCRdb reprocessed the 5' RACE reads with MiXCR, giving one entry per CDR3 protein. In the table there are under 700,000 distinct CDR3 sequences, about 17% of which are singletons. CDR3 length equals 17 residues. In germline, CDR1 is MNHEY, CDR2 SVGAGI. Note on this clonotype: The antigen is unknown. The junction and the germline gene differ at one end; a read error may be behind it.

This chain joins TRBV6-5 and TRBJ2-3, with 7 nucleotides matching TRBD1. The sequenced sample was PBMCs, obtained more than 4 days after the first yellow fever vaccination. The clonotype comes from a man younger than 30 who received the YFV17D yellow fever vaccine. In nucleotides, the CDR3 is TGTGCCAGCAGTTACACCACGACAGGGCCAAGCACAGATAAGCAGTATTTT. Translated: CASSYTTTGPSTDKQYF.